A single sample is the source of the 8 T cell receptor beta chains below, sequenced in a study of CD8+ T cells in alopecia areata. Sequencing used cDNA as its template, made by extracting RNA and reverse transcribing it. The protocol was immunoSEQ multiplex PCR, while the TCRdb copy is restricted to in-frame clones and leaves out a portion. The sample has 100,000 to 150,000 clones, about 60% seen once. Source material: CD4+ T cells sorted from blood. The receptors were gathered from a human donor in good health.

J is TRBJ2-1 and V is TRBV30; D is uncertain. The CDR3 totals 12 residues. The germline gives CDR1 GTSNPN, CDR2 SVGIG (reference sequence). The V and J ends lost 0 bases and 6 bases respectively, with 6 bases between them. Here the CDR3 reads CAWSVTPNEQFF. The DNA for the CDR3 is TGTGCCTGGAGTGTAACCCCCAATGAGCAGTTCTTC. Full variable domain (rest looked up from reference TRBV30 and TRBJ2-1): SQTIHQWPATLVQPVGSPLSLECTVEGTSNPNLYWYRQAAGRGLQLLFYSVGIGQISSEVPQNLSASRPQDRQFILSSKKLLLSDSGFYLCAWSVTPNEQFFGPGTRLTVL.

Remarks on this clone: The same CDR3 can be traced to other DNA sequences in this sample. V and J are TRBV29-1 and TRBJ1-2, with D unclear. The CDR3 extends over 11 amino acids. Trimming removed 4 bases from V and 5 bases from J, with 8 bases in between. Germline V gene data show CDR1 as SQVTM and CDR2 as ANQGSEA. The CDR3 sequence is CSVVGQYGYTF. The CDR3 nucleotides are TGCAGCGTTGTAGGGCAGTATGGCTACACCTTC.

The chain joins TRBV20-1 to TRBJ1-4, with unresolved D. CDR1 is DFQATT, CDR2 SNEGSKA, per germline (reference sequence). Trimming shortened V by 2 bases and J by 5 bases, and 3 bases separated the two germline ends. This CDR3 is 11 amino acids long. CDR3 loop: CSARKNEKLFF. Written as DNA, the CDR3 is TGCAGTGCTAGAAAGAATGAAAAACTGTTTTTT.

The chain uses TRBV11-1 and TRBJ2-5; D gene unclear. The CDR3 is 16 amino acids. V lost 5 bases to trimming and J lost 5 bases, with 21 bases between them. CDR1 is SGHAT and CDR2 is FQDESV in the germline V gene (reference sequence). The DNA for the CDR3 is TGTGCCAGCAGCCTTCGCCTTGGACCAGTCAGGGAGACCCAGTACTTC. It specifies CASSLRLGPVRETQYF.

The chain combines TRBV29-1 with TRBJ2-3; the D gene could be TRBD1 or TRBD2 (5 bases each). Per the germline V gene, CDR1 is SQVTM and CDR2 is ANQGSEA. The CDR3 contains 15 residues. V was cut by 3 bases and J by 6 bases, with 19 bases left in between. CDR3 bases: TGCAGCGTTGAGGTAGGGACCATCATCACCGATACGCAGTATTTT. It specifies CSVEVGTIITDTQYF.

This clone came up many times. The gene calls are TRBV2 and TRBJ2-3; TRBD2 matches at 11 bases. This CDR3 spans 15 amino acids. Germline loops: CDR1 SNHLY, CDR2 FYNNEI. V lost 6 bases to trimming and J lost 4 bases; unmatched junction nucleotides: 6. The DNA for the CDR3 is TGTGCCAGCAGCGTTAGCGGGGGGGCCCCAGATACGCAGTATTTT. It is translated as CASSVSGGAPDTQYF. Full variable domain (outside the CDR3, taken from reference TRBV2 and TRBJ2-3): EPEVTQTPSHQVTQMGQEVILRCVPISNHLYFYWYRQILGQKVEFLVSFYNNEISEKSEIFDDQFSVERPDGSNFTLKIRSTKLEDSAMYFCASSVSGGAPDTQYFGPGTRLTVL.

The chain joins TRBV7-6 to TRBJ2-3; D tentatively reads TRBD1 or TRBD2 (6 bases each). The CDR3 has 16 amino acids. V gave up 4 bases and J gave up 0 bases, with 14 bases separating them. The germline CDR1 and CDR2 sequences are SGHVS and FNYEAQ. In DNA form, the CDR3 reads TGTGCCAGCAGCTCCTGGGGGGCAAGAAGCACAGATACGCAGTATTTT. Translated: CASSSWGARSTDTQYF.

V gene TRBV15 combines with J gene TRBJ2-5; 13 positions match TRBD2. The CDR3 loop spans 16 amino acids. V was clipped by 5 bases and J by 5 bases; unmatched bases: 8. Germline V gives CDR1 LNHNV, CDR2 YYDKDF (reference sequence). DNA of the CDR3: TGTGCCACCAGCGTTCGACTAGCGGGGGGTCAGGAGACCCAGTACTTC. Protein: CATSVRLAGGQETQYF.